The rows below give T cell receptor beta chains drawn from one sample of a study of blood T cell repertoires in COVID-19. Using immunoSEQ multiplex PCR, the repertoire was profiled, and TCRdb retains in-frame clones only, with some absent. Of fewer than 250,000 clones listed, around 84% are singletons. The sample consisted of peripheral blood. Receptors originate from a man aged 45 to 65 with COVID-19, enrolled during active disease. The CDR3 runs from the conserved cysteine through the conserved F or W. D genes are given only for firm matches. The listing skips clone size in some rows; elsewhere it reads once, few, many or a size class.

d_gene: -; v_gene: TRBV18; abundance: -; j_gene: TRBJ1-2; CDR3nt: TGTGCCAGCTCACCAACGGCGGAGAACTATGGCTACACCTTC; CDR3aa: CASSPTAENYGYTF
d_gene: TRBD1; v_gene: TRBV15; abundance: -; j_gene: TRBJ1-2; CDR3nt: TGTGCCACCAGCAGAGATGCCCCCGCGTTAACAGGGGGCTTTAACTATGGCTACACCTTC; CDR3aa: CATSRDAPALTGGFNYGYTF
d_gene: TRBD1; v_gene: TRBV6-2/TRBV6-3; abundance: -; j_gene: TRBJ2-3; CDR3nt: TGTGCCAGCAGTTACCTCAGGACAGGGTTTGCAGATACGCAGTATTTT; CDR3aa: CASSYLRTGFADTQYF
d_gene: -; v_gene: TRBV27; abundance: -; j_gene: TRBJ2-1; CDR3nt: TGTGCCAGCAGTTTATCTGGGGCAGGGAAAGTCTCCGGGCAGTTCTTC; CDR3aa: CASSLSGAGKVSGQFF
d_gene: TRBD1; v_gene: TRBV28; abundance: few; j_gene: TRBJ1-5; CDR3nt: TGTGCCAGCAGTGACAGGGGGAGCAATCAGCCCCAGCATTTT; CDR3aa: CASSDRGSNQPQHF
d_gene: TRBD1; v_gene: TRBV27; abundance: -; j_gene: TRBJ2-7; CDR3nt: TGTGCCAGCACCAACTCTCCTTCCGGGACAGGTGACTACGAGCAGTACTTC; CDR3aa: CASTNSPSGTGDYEQYF
d_gene: -; v_gene: TRBV12-3/TRBV12-4; abundance: -; j_gene: TRBJ2-7; CDR3nt: TGTGCCAGCACCCTGGGCAGGTCCTACGAGCAGTACTTC; CDR3aa: CASTLGRSYEQYF
d_gene: -; v_gene: TRBV3-1/TRBV3-2; abundance: -; j_gene: TRBJ1-1; CDR3nt: TGTGCCAGCAGCCCCCACGGGGTTTACACTGAAGCTTTCTTT; CDR3aa: CASSPHGVYTEAFF
d_gene: -; v_gene: TRBV3-1/TRBV3-2; abundance: -; j_gene: TRBJ1-5; CDR3nt: TGTGCCAGCCCCTCAAAGCACCAGGGAACGTCTACTGAAGTTCAGCCCCAGCATTTT; CDR3aa: CASPSKHQGTSTEVQPQHF
d_gene: -; v_gene: TRBV10-3; abundance: -; j_gene: TRBJ2-7; CDR3nt: TGTGCCATCAGTGAGTCGGGACAATCCTACGAGCAGTACTTC; CDR3aa: CAISESGQSYEQYF
d_gene: -; v_gene: TRBV7-2; abundance: -; j_gene: TRBJ1-2; CDR3nt: TGTGCCAGCAGCTTAACCCGGTGGGGCAGCCTTCTGACCGGCTACACCTTC; CDR3aa: CASSLTRWGSLLTGYTF
d_gene: TRBD1; v_gene: TRBV9; abundance: -; j_gene: TRBJ2-1; CDR3nt: TGTGCCAGCAGCGACGGACAGGGTAGTGGGTTCTTC; CDR3aa: CASSDGQGSGFF
d_gene: -; v_gene: TRBV6-1; abundance: -; j_gene: TRBJ2-2; CDR3nt: TGTGCCAGCAGTACGGAGGCTGAGCTGTTTTTT; CDR3aa: CASSTEAELFF
d_gene: TRBD1; v_gene: TRBV5-4; abundance: -; j_gene: TRBJ1-2; CDR3nt: TGTGCCAGCAGCTTGGCGGGTCGACTCCAGGGGGCACTTGGTGGCTACACCTTC; CDR3aa: CASSLAGRLQGALGGYTF
d_gene: -; v_gene: TRBV10-2; abundance: -; j_gene: TRBJ1-2; CDR3nt: TGCGCCAGCAGTGAGTCGGCTCAGGGGCCTGGCTACACCTTC; CDR3aa: CASSESAQGPGYTF
d_gene: TRBD1; v_gene: TRBV7-3; abundance: -; j_gene: TRBJ2-7; CDR3nt: TGTGCCAGCAGCTTGTCGGGGACAGGTGCTTCCTACGAGCAGTACTTC; CDR3aa: CASSLSGTGASYEQYF
d_gene: -; v_gene: TRBV10-3; abundance: -; j_gene: TRBJ2-2; CDR3nt: TGTGCCATCAGTGAGTCGACGGTAGCGGAGAACACCGGGGAGCTGTTTTTT; CDR3aa: CAISESTVAENTGELFF
d_gene: -; v_gene: TRBV19; abundance: -; j_gene: TRBJ2-7; CDR3nt: TGTGCCAGTAGTATCGGGGTCCCCTACGAGCAGTACTTC; CDR3aa: CASSIGVPYEQYF
d_gene: -; v_gene: TRBV30; abundance: -; j_gene: TRBJ2-7; CDR3nt: TGTGCCTGGAATCGGGGATTAGGATACGAGCAGTACTTC; CDR3aa: CAWNRGLGYEQYF
d_gene: -; v_gene: TRBV28; abundance: -; j_gene: TRBJ1-5; CDR3nt: TGTGCCAGCAGTTTATGGGACTCAAACGGGGGTAATCAGCCCCAGCATTTT; CDR3aa: CASSLWDSNGGNQPQHF
d_gene: -; v_gene: TRBV25-1; abundance: -; j_gene: TRBJ1-5; CDR3nt: TGTGCCAGCAGTGACGGTAGCAATCAGCCCCAGCATTTT; CDR3aa: CASSDGSNQPQHF
d_gene: TRBD2; v_gene: TRBV7-7; abundance: -; j_gene: TRBJ2-5; CDR3nt: TGTGCTAGCAGCTTAGCGGGAGGACGGCAAGAGACCCAGTACTTC; CDR3aa: CASSLAGGRQETQYF
d_gene: TRBD1; v_gene: TRBV2; abundance: -; j_gene: TRBJ2-1; CDR3nt: TGTGCCAGCAGTGAATCAGGACAGGCCTACAATGAGCAGTTCTTC; CDR3aa: CASSESGQAYNEQFF
d_gene: -; v_gene: TRBV27; abundance: -; j_gene: TRBJ1-2; CDR3nt: TGTGCCAGCAGTAACAACAGGGATAGGGCATATGGCTACACCTTC; CDR3aa: CASSNNRDRAYGYTF
d_gene: -; v_gene: TRBV10-3; abundance: -; j_gene: TRBJ2-7; CDR3nt: TGTGCCATCAGTGACCACCGGGAGAACGAGCAGTACTTC; CDR3aa: CAISDHRENEQYF
d_gene: TRBD2; v_gene: TRBV4-2; abundance: -; j_gene: TRBJ2-5; CDR3nt: TGTGCCAGCAGCCAAGCTCTAGCGGACCAAGAGACCCAGTACTTC; CDR3aa: CASSQALADQETQYF
d_gene: TRBD1; v_gene: TRBV6-5; abundance: -; j_gene: TRBJ1-1; CDR3nt: TGTGCCAGCAGTTACGGGACAGGGTTTAAGACTGAAGCTTTCTTT; CDR3aa: CASSYGTGFKTEAFF
d_gene: TRBD1; v_gene: TRBV4-1; abundance: -; j_gene: TRBJ1-4; CDR3nt: TGCGCCAGCAGTCTAGGTCTGGGACAGGGGAATGAAAAACTGTTTTTT; CDR3aa: CASSLGLGQGNEKLFF
d_gene: TRBD1; v_gene: TRBV30; abundance: -; j_gene: TRBJ1-5; CDR3nt: TGTGCCTGGAACATACAGGGGGCCGGTCAGCCCCAGCATTTT; CDR3aa: CAWNIQGAGQPQHF
d_gene: -; v_gene: TRBV10-3; abundance: -; j_gene: TRBJ2-6; CDR3nt: TGTGCCATCAGTACCGGGACCGGGGGATCTGGGGCCAACGTCCTGACTTTC; CDR3aa: CAISTGTGGSGANVLTF
d_gene: -; v_gene: TRBV7-8; abundance: -; j_gene: TRBJ2-3; CDR3nt: TGTGCCAGCCGGACAGTCACAGATACGCAGTATTTT; CDR3aa: CASRTVTDTQYF
d_gene: TRBD1; v_gene: TRBV4-2; abundance: -; j_gene: TRBJ2-5; CDR3nt: TGTGCCAGCAGCCAGACACAGGGGAAAGGAGAGACCCAGTACTTC; CDR3aa: CASSQTQGKGETQYF
d_gene: TRBD1; v_gene: TRBV15; abundance: -; j_gene: TRBJ2-5; CDR3nt: TGTGCCACCAGCAGGGATGCGGGACAGGCGACCCAAGAGACCCAGTACTTC; CDR3aa: CATSRDAGQATQETQYF
d_gene: TRBD2; v_gene: TRBV5-6; abundance: -; j_gene: TRBJ2-5; CDR3nt: TGTGCCAGCAGCTTGGACCTAGCGGGAGTCTTAGCCCAGTACTTC; CDR3aa: CASSLDLAGVLAQYF
d_gene: -; v_gene: TRBV19; abundance: -; j_gene: TRBJ2-1; CDR3nt: TGTGCCAGTAGTATAACGGCGGATGAGCAGTTCTTC; CDR3aa: CASSITADEQFF
d_gene: -; v_gene: TRBV4-3; abundance: -; j_gene: TRBJ2-7; CDR3nt: TGCGCCAGCAGTACCGGCAGGCGTTTCTCCTACGAGCAGTACTTC; CDR3aa: CASSTGRRFSYEQYF
d_gene: -; v_gene: TRBV27; abundance: -; j_gene: TRBJ2-5; CDR3nt: TGTGCCAGCAGTTTACGCCGGGGTGGGGAGACCCAGTACTTC; CDR3aa: CASSLRRGGETQYF
d_gene: TRBD1; v_gene: TRBV29-1; abundance: few; j_gene: TRBJ1-1; CDR3nt: TGCAGCGTTAAAGACAGGGGGGTCACTGAAGCTTTCTTT; CDR3aa: CSVKDRGVTEAFF
d_gene: TRBD1; v_gene: TRBV18; abundance: -; j_gene: TRBJ2-7; CDR3nt: TGTGCCAGCTCAAGGACAGGGGAATTCTACGAGCAGTACTTC; CDR3aa: CASSRTGEFYEQYF
d_gene: -; v_gene: TRBV19; abundance: -; j_gene: TRBJ2-3; CDR3nt: TGTGCCAGTAGTAGCGGCTTCAGCACAGATACGCAGTATTTT; CDR3aa: CASSSGFSTDTQYF
d_gene: -; v_gene: TRBV7-9; abundance: -; j_gene: TRBJ2-5; CDR3nt: TGTGCCAGCAGCTTGTTAGCCTCAGAAGAGACCCAGTACTTC; CDR3aa: CASSLLASEETQYF
d_gene: TRBD1; v_gene: TRBV23-1; abundance: -; j_gene: TRBJ2-7; CDR3nt: TGCGCCAGCAGTCCACCCCGACAGGGGCTGTACGAGCAGTACTTC; CDR3aa: CASSPPRQGLYEQYF
d_gene: -; v_gene: TRBV4-3; abundance: -; j_gene: TRBJ1-1; CDR3nt: TGCGCCAGCAGCCGCGCGCTCCAGGGTGAAGCTTTCTTT; CDR3aa: CASSRALQGEAFF
d_gene: TRBD1; v_gene: TRBV6-5; abundance: -; j_gene: TRBJ1-3; CDR3nt: TGTGCCAGCAGTTACTCGTCGTCGGGACAGAACACCATATATTTT; CDR3aa: CASSYSSSGQNTIYF
d_gene: -; v_gene: TRBV2; abundance: -; j_gene: TRBJ2-2; CDR3nt: TGTGCCAGCAGCGCAGACAGAGTCGCTACCGGGGAGCTGTTTTTT; CDR3aa: CASSADRVATGELFF
d_gene: -; v_gene: TRBV5-1; abundance: -; j_gene: TRBJ2-3; CDR3nt: TGCGCCAGCAGCATGAGTGGGGGCCCAGCCGATACGCAGTATTTT; CDR3aa: CASSMSGGPADTQYF
d_gene: -; v_gene: TRBV7-6; abundance: -; j_gene: TRBJ2-5; CDR3nt: TGTGCCAGCAGCCTCCGACCAGGGATTGCGAGGGAGACCCAGTACTTC; CDR3aa: CASSLRPGIARETQYF
d_gene: TRBD1; v_gene: TRBV30; abundance: -; j_gene: TRBJ1-4; CDR3nt: TGTGCCTGGGGGACAGGGATGAATGAAAAACTGTTTTTT; CDR3aa: CAWGTGMNEKLFF
d_gene: TRBD1; v_gene: TRBV9; abundance: -; j_gene: TRBJ1-6; CDR3nt: TGTGCCAGCAGCGTGGGACAGCCTGTCTCACCCCTCCACTTT; CDR3aa: CASSVGQPVSPLHF
d_gene: -; v_gene: TRBV9; abundance: -; j_gene: TRBJ1-1; CDR3nt: TGTGCCAGCAGCGTAGCGCATTCTCCGGGGAACACTGAAGCTTTCTTT; CDR3aa: CASSVAHSPGNTEAFF
d_gene: -; v_gene: TRBV29-1; abundance: few; j_gene: TRBJ1-2; CDR3nt: TGCAGCGCCATGATGGCGGCTGGCTACACCTTC; CDR3aa: CSAMMAAGYTF
d_gene: TRBD1; v_gene: TRBV27; abundance: -; j_gene: TRBJ2-1; CDR3nt: TGTGCCAGCAGTTTAGACAGGGGGGGCTACAATGAGCAGTTCTTC; CDR3aa: CASSLDRGGYNEQFF
d_gene: TRBD2; v_gene: TRBV7-9; abundance: -; j_gene: TRBJ2-7; CDR3nt: TGTGCCAGCAGCCCACCTACTAGCGGGAGCTCCTACGAGCAGTACTTC; CDR3aa: CASSPPTSGSSYEQYF